The clone carrying this TCR beta chain was seen a few times. Its antigen is currently unknown. The data originate from a study of T cells after posttransplantation cyclophosphamide. Study-level points and caveats: TRB overlap between skin or GI tissue T cells and blood was limited. TRB clonality was highly associated with recipient CMV seropositivity and reactivation.

Trimming took off 2 bases at V and 4 bases at J, with 7 bases between the two ends. CDR1 SGHNT and CDR2 YYREEE come from the germline V gene (reference sequence). The CDR3 sequence is 13 residues long. Profiling relied on immunoSEQ multiplex PCR, and the TCRdb table lists in-frame clones only, not all of them. Altogether over 35,000 clones were found in the sample, and no singletons occur. The sequence was obtained from a man aged 40-49 years in good health, CMV-negative, and a related stem cell transplant donor. The specimen sequenced was PBMCs. The chain couples TRBV5-4 to TRBJ2-1; tentatively, D is TRBD1 (6 bases). The CDR3 loop reads CASSFQGYNEQFF. The CDR3 DNA follows: TGTGCCAGCAGCTTCCAGGGGTACAATGAGCAGTTCTTC.